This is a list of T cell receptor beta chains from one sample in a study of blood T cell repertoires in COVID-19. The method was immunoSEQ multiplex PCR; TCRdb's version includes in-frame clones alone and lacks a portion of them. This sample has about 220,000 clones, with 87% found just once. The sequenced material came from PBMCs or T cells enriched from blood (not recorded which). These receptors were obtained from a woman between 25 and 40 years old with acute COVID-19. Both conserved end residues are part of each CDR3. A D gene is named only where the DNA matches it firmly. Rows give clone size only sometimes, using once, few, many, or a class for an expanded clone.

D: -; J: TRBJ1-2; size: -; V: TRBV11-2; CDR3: CASSLEEDYGYTF; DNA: TGTGCCAGCAGCTTAGAAGAGGACTATGGCTACACCTTC
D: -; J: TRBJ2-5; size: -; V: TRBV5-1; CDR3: CASSLLPRKTQETQYF; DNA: TGCGCCAGCAGCTTACTACCACGAAAAACCCAAGAGACCCAGTACTTC
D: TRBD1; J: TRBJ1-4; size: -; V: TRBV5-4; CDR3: CASSLEQGAGEKLFF; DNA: TGTGCCAGCAGTTTAGAACAGGGGGCAGGTGAAAAACTGTTTTTT
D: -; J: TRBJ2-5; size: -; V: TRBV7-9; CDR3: CASSFSPEYQETQYF; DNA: TGTGCCAGCAGCTTTAGCCCAGAGTACCAAGAGACCCAGTACTTC
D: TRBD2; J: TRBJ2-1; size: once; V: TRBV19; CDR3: CASSPELAGGGNEQFF; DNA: TGTGCCAGTAGTCCAGAACTAGCGGGGGGTGGTAATGAGCAGTTCTTC
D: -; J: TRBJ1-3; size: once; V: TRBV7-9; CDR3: CASSFRRPGYPSGNTIYF; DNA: TGTGCCAGCAGCTTCCGGCGGCCGGGGTACCCTTCTGGAAACACCATATATTTT
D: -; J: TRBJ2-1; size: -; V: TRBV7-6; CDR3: CASSLVRHSYNEQFF; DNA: TGTGCCAGCAGCTTGGTGAGACACTCCTACAATGAGCAGTTCTTC
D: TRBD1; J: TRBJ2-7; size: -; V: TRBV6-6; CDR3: CASSLRDRGPYEQYF; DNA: TGTGCCAGCAGTCTCCGGGACAGGGGGCCCTACGAGCAGTACTTC
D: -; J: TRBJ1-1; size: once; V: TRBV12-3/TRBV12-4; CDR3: CASSLLGDTEAFF; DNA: TGTGCCAGCAGTTTACTAGGGGACACTGAAGCTTTCTTT
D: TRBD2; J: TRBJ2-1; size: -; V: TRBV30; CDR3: CALVAGGRYNEQFF; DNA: TGTGCCTTGGTAGCGGGGGGCCGATACAATGAGCAGTTCTTC
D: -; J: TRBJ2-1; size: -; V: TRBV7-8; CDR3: CASSPRILGHEQFF; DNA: TGTGCCAGCAGCCCCCGAATATTGGGCCATGAGCAGTTCTTC
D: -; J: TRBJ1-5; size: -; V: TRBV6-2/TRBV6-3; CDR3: CASSERSRGNQPQHF; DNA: TGTGCCAGCAGTGAGCGATCCAGGGGCAATCAGCCCCAGCATTTT
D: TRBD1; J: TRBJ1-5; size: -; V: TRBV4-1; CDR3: CASSQEAGTGRIDYQPQHF; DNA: TGCGCCAGCAGCCAAGAGGCGGGGACAGGGAGAATTGACTATCAGCCCCAGCATTTT
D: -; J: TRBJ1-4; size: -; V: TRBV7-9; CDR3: CASSLVSGVHEKLFF; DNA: TGTGCCAGCAGCTTAGTGTCAGGGGTGCATGAAAAACTGTTTTTT
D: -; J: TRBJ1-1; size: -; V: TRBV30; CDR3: CAWELGQPNTEAFF; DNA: TGTGCCTGGGAATTAGGACAGCCGAACACTGAAGCTTTCTTT
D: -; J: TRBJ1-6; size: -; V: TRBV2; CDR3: CASSEGGLSISPLHF; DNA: TGTGCCAGCAGTGAAGGGGGACTATCGATTTCACCCCTCCACTTT